A selection of T cell receptor beta chains follows, all from one sample in a study of identical twins. Using its own MiXCR run on the 5' RACE reads, TCRdb lists one record per CDR3 protein. The sample has about 920,000 distinct CDR3 sequences; more than 9% are singletons. These sequences were also reported in another study, on yellow fever vaccine responses in identical twins.

The material sequenced was PBMCs. The receptors were gathered from a woman aged 18 to 35 in good health. Both conserved end residues are part of each CDR3. The order of the fields is J gene, D gene, V gene, clone size, CDR3 protein, CDR3 DNA. D genes are given only for firm matches. Expanded clones get a size class; other rows say once, few or many, or leave the size out.

>TRBJ1-1|-|TRBV6-1|few
CAITPDRPNTEAFF
TGTGCCATCACGCCGGACCGACCGAACACTGAAGCTTTCTTT
>TRBJ2-1|TRBD2|TRBV18|few
CASSPRALGGRDNEQFF
TGTGCCAGCTCACCACGGGCTCTTGGCGGGAGGGACAATGAGCAGTTCTTC
>TRBJ1-6|-|TRBV10-3|-
CAISDSGGPVSGSPLHF
TGTGCCATCAGTGACAGCGGGGGCCCCGTTTCGGGGTCACCCCTCCACTTT
>TRBJ1-5|-|TRBV12-3/TRBV12-4|many
CASSLDWAYSNQPQHF
TGTGCCAGCAGTTTAGATTGGGCTTATAGCAATCAGCCCCAGCATTTT
>TRBJ2-1|TRBD2|TRBV5-1|many
CASSLEASGSMLDEQFF
TGCGCCAGCAGCTTGGAGGCTAGCGGGAGTATGTTGGATGAGCAGTTCTTC
>TRBJ2-1|-|TRBV20-1|many
CSARDWGAGVGNEQFF
TGCAGTGCTAGAGATTGGGGGGCAGGAGTCGGCAATGAGCAGTTCTTC
>TRBJ1-5|TRBD1|TRBV15|few
CATSRGTGGQPQHF
TGTGCCACCAGCAGAGGGACAGGGGGCCAGCCCCAGCATTTT
>TRBJ1-5|-|TRBV5-6|few
CASSLSLSNNQPQHF
TGTGCCAGCAGCTTATCTCTTTCCAACAATCAGCCCCAGCATTTT
>TRBJ2-1|TRBD2|TRBV7-9|few
CASSPRGTSSYNEQFF
TGTGCCAGCAGTCCTAGGGGGACTAGCTCCTACAATGAGCAGTTCTTC
>TRBJ2-7|-|TRBV4-2|few
CASSPGTVLVQYF
TGTGCCAGCAGCCCTGGGACCGTTCTCGTTCAGTACTTC
>TRBJ2-1|-|TRBV5-1|few
CASSPRGPSVNEQFF
TGCGCCAGCAGCCCCAGGGGCCCCTCTGTCAATGAGCAGTTCTTC
>TRBJ1-5|-|TRBV12-3/TRBV12-4|few
CASSPPRTEGNQPQHF
TGTGCCAGCAGTCCCCCGAGGACGGAGGGCAATCAGCCCCAGCATTTT
>TRBJ2-1|TRBD2|TRBV7-8|few
CASKGGLAGFNEQFF
TGTGCCAGCAAAGGGGGACTAGCGGGATTCAATGAGCAGTTCTTC
>TRBJ2-1|-|TRBV7-8|-
CASSVVGVYNEQFF
TGTGCCAGCAGCGTCGTGGGTGTGTACAATGAGCAGTTCTTC
>TRBJ1-3|-|TRBV7-2|many
CASSLAGARSGNTIYF
TGTGCCAGCAGCTTAGCGGGTGCCCGGTCTGGAAACACCATATATTTT
>TRBJ2-1|TRBD2|TRBV28|few
CAWFGPRTSFNEQFF
TGTGCCTGGTTCGGTCCCAGGACTAGTTTCAATGAGCAGTTCTTC
>TRBJ1-2|-|TRBV10-3|few
CAISYKSQNRNYGYTF
TGTGCCATCAGCTATAAATCACAGAACAGAAACTATGGCTACACCTTC
>TRBJ2-2|-|TRBV19|-
CASSGVTGELFF
TGTGCCAGTAGTGGTGTCACCGGGGAGCTGTTTTTT
>TRBJ1-2|TRBD1|TRBV7-8|many
CASSLDQGANYGYTF
TGTGCCAGCAGCTTAGACCAGGGGGCCAACTATGGCTACACCTTC
>TRBJ2-7|-|TRBV7-6|-
CASSPQGRNEQYF
TGTGCCAGCAGCCCCCAAGGGAGGAACGAGCAGTACTTC
>TRBJ1-2|TRBD1|TRBV12-3/TRBV12-4|many
CASSLSGGEGYTF
TGTGCCAGCAGTTTATCAGGGGGCGAGGGCTACACCTTC
>TRBJ2-3|-|TRBV9|few
CASSVDSRQFLDVTQYF
TGTGCCAGCAGCGTAGATTCCCGACAGTTTTTGGATGTTACGCAGTATTTT
>TRBJ2-3|TRBD2|TRBV12-3/TRBV12-4|-
CASSSAGATDTQYF
TGTGCCAGCAGTTCAGCGGGGGCGACAGATACGCAGTATTTT
>TRBJ1-5|TRBD1|TRBV20-1|few
CSASNRGRGQPQHF
TGCAGTGCAAGCAACAGGGGCAGGGGTCAGCCCCAGCATTTT
>TRBJ1-1|-|TRBV7-2|few
CASSLVRGVSTEAFF
TGTGCCAGCAGCTTAGTGAGGGGGGTCAGCACTGAAGCTTTCTTT
>TRBJ2-1|-|TRBV5-1|few
CASSPAGDTYNEQFF
TGCGCCAGCAGCCCGGCGGGCGACACTTACAATGAGCAGTTCTTC
>TRBJ1-1|-|TRBV12-3/TRBV12-4|many
CASSPSRSNTEAFF
TGTGCCAGCAGTCCCTCTCGATCCAACACTGAAGCTTTCTTT
>TRBJ2-7|TRBD2|TRBV12-3/TRBV12-4|-
CASTSGLAGHRYF
TGTGCCAGCACTTCCGGACTAGCGGGTCATCGGTACTTC
>TRBJ2-1|TRBD2|TRBV5-1|-
CASSHTPGLATNEQFF
TGCGCCAGCAGCCACACCCCGGGACTAGCAACCAATGAGCAGTTCTTC
>TRBJ2-2|TRBD2|TRBV10-2|many
CASTGGRTGELFF
TGCGCCAGCACGGGAGGGCGGACCGGGGAGCTGTTTTTT
>TRBJ1-5|-|TRBV10-3|few
CAISESTMGNQPQHF
TGTGCCATCAGTGAGTCCACGATGGGCAATCAGCCCCAGCATTTT
>TRBJ1-4|-|TRBV10-2|few
CASKITKATNEKLFF
TGCGCCAGCAAGATCACAAAGGCAACTAATGAAAAACTGTTTTTT
>TRBJ2-3|-|TRBV24-1|-
CATSDRTKSTDTQYF
TGTGCCACCTCCGACAGAACCAAGAGCACAGATACGCAGTATTTT
>TRBJ2-1|-|TRBV5-1|many
CASSQRDNEQFF
TGCGCCAGCAGCCAGAGGGATAATGAGCAGTTCTTC
>TRBJ2-7|-|TRBV20-1|-
CSAHDPYEQYF
TGCAGTGCTCACGATCCCTACGAGCAGTACTTC
>TRBJ2-7|TRBD1|TRBV5-1|few
CASSTRQGAPEEQYF
TGCGCCAGCAGCACCAGACAGGGAGCCCCAGAAGAGCAGTACTTC
>TRBJ2-5|TRBD2|TRBV25-1|few
CASSFAGGPETQYF
TGTGCCAGCAGTTTTGCGGGGGGGCCAGAGACCCAGTACTTC
>TRBJ2-7|-|TRBV19|-
CASIPTDYEQYF
TGTGCCAGTATCCCAACAGACTACGAGCAGTACTTC
>TRBJ2-7|-|TRBV2|-
CASSDRDPGQYF
TGTGCCAGCAGTGATCGGGACCCAGGGCAGTACTTC
>TRBJ2-2|-|TRBV19|-
CASSIPGNTGELFF
TGTGCCAGTAGTATACCCGGGAACACCGGGGAGCTGTTTTTT
>TRBJ2-1|-|TRBV11-2|many
CASESYNEQFF
TGTGCCAGTGAGTCCTACAATGAGCAGTTCTTC
>TRBJ1-2|-|TRBV12-3/TRBV12-4|few
CASSLDSPGDGYTF
TGTGCCAGCAGTTTAGACTCCCCAGGGGATGGCTACACCTTC
>TRBJ2-5|TRBD1|TRBV7-3|few
CASSVTGTETQYF
TGTGCCAGCAGCGTGACAGGGACAGAGACCCAGTACTTC
>TRBJ2-7|-|TRBV10-3|few
CAIRMVDEQYF
TGTGCCATCAGGATGGTGGACGAGCAGTACTTC
>TRBJ1-1|-|TRBV5-5|few
CASSLGGNQPNEAFF
TGTGCCAGCAGCTTGGGTGGCAACCAACCTAATGAAGCTTTCTTT
>TRBJ1-5|-|TRBV6-2/TRBV6-3|few
CASRYEGVPNQPQHF
TGTGCCAGCAGGTACGAGGGGGTCCCGAATCAGCCCCAGCATTTT